Listed below are T cell receptor beta chains from one sample, sequenced in a study of patients and donors after allogeneic stem cell transplantation. From the RT-PCR reads, TCRdb called clonotypes with MiXCR, one entry per CDR3 protein. The sample lists roughly 40,000 distinct CDR3 sequences, roughly 30% occurring once. The sample was blood, either unsorted or a sorted T cell fraction (not recorded which). Receptor source: a human donor who was either an allogeneic HSCT recipient or a stem cell or donor lymphocyte infusion donor (not recorded which). It is not recorded whose cells these are; they may come from a transplant donor. Both conserved end residues are part of each CDR3. Fields, in order: CDR3 protein, CDR3 DNA, V gene, J gene, clone size, D gene. The D gene is left open where the match is weak. Clone sizes are given selectively: once, few, many, or a class where the clone is expanded.

CDR3: CASSPRVEWNTEAFF
DNA: TGCGCCAGCAGCCCCAGGGTAGAGTGGAACACTGAAGCTTTCTTT
V: TRBV4-3
J: TRBJ1-1
size: NA
D: NA

CDR3: CASSNQASNYGYTF
DNA: TGTGCCAGCAGCAATCAGGCATCTAACTATGGCTACACCTTC
V: TRBV7-9
J: TRBJ1-2
size: few
D: NA

CDR3: CASRQDWIYEQYF
DNA: TGTGCCAGCAGACAAGACTGGATCTACGAGCAGTACTTC
V: TRBV6-2/TRBV6-3
J: TRBJ2-7
size: NA
D: NA

CDR3: CASSLGQKDSPLHF
DNA: TGTGCCAGCAGCCTGGGACAGAAGGATTCACCCCTCCACTTT
V: TRBV2
J: TRBJ1-6
size: few
D: TRBD1

CDR3: CASSYLALFSYEQYF
DNA: TGTGCCAGCAGTTACCTAGCGCTCTTTTCCTACGAGCAGTACTTC
V: TRBV6-2/TRBV6-3
J: TRBJ2-7
size: few
D: NA

CDR3: CASSLDTTGAYEQYF
DNA: TGTGCCAGCAGTTTAGATACCACAGGTGCCTACGAGCAGTACTTC
V: TRBV28
J: TRBJ2-7
size: NA
D: NA

CDR3: CASSPREGRGYNEQFF
DNA: TGTGCCAGCAGCCCCAGGGAGGGAAGAGGATACAATGAGCAGTTCTTC
V: TRBV7-9
J: TRBJ2-1
size: NA
D: TRBD2

CDR3: CASSPGGYSNQPQHF
DNA: TGTGCCAGCAGTCCGGGAGGTTATAGCAATCAGCCCCAGCATTTT
V: TRBV28
J: TRBJ1-5
size: many
D: NA

CDR3: CASSSGQGASRGYTF
DNA: TGTGCCAGCAGTAGTGGACAGGGGGCGTCCCGCGGCTACACCTTC
V: TRBV5-8
J: TRBJ1-2
size: NA
D: TRBD1

CDR3: CASSLGEGQEGFLNQPQHF
DNA: TGTGCCAGCAGTTTGGGAGAGGGACAGGAGGGTTTTCTCAATCAGCCCCAGCATTTT
V: TRBV28
J: TRBJ1-5
size: NA
D: TRBD1

CDR3: CASSLEGEPQHF
DNA: TGCGCCAGCAGCTTGGAGGGGGAGCCCCAGCATTTT
V: TRBV5-1
J: TRBJ1-5
size: many
D: NA

CDR3: CSAQRTDRGNTGELFF
DNA: TGCAGTGCTCAGAGAACGGACAGGGGTAACACCGGGGAGCTGTTTTTT
V: TRBV20-1
J: TRBJ2-2
size: few
D: TRBD1

CDR3: CASSGDLGNTIYF
DNA: TGTGCCAGTAGCGGGGACCTTGGAAACACCATATATTTT
V: TRBV19
J: TRBJ1-3
size: few
D: NA

CDR3: CASSQERGASTDTQYF
DNA: TGCGCCAGCAGCCAAGAAAGAGGGGCGAGCACAGATACGCAGTATTTT
V: TRBV4-1
J: TRBJ2-3
size: few
D: NA

CDR3: CSASPGTGVNTIYF
DNA: TGCAGTGCTAGTCCCGGGACAGGGGTCAACACCATATATTTT
V: TRBV20-1
J: TRBJ1-3
size: NA
D: TRBD1

CDR3: CASSLRTADTIYF
DNA: TGTGCCAGCAGTCTCCGGACGGCTGACACCATATATTTT
V: TRBV12-3/TRBV12-4
J: TRBJ1-3
size: many
D: NA

CDR3: CASSLAGGAEAFF
DNA: TGTGCCAGCAGTTTAGCAGGGGGTGCTGAAGCTTTCTTT
V: TRBV28
J: TRBJ1-1
size: many
D: TRBD1

CDR3: CASSYRADTGELFF
DNA: TGTGCCAGCAGTTACAGAGCGGACACCGGGGAGCTGTTTTTT
V: TRBV7-9
J: TRBJ2-2
size: few
D: NA

CDR3: CASSLGLVSSYEQYF
DNA: TGCGCCAGCAGCTTGGGACTAGTGAGCTCCTACGAGCAGTACTTC
V: TRBV5-1
J: TRBJ2-7
size: few
D: NA

CDR3: CASSESRRLAKNIQYF
DNA: TGCGCCAGCAGTGAGTCCCGGAGGCTAGCCAAAAACATTCAGTACTTC
V: TRBV10-1
J: TRBJ2-4
size: few
D: NA

CDR3: CSVEGAPTDYEQYF
DNA: TGCAGCGTTGAAGGGGCCCCAACCGACTACGAGCAGTACTTC
V: TRBV29-1
J: TRBJ2-7
size: NA
D: NA

CDR3: CSVDLWRRGETQYF
DNA: TGCAGCGTTGACCTTTGGCGGAGGGGGGAGACCCAGTACTTC
V: TRBV29-1
J: TRBJ2-5
size: NA
D: NA

CDR3: CASRQGARDTGELFF
DNA: TGTGCCAGCAGACAGGGGGCAAGGGACACCGGGGAGCTGTTTTTT
V: TRBV7-3
J: TRBJ2-2
size: once
D: TRBD1

CDR3: CARRELRERDEQFF
DNA: TGTGCCCGACGGGAGTTGCGGGAGAGGGATGAGCAGTTCTTC
V: TRBV25-1
J: TRBJ2-1
size: few
D: TRBD2

CDR3: CASSSGQGYEQYF
DNA: TGTGCCAGCAGCTCCGGACAGGGTTACGAGCAGTACTTC
V: TRBV9
J: TRBJ2-7
size: NA
D: TRBD1

CDR3: CASSSTSGPINEQFF
DNA: TGTGCCAGCAGTTCAACTAGCGGCCCTATAAATGAGCAGTTCTTC
V: TRBV7-9
J: TRBJ2-1
size: NA
D: TRBD2

CDR3: CASSFSTAPLHF
DNA: TGTGCCAGCAGTTTCTCCACCGCGCCCCTCCACTTT
V: TRBV12-3/TRBV12-4
J: TRBJ1-6
size: many
D: NA

CDR3: CASSFSGSTGELFF
DNA: TGCGCCAGCAGCTTTAGCGGGAGCACCGGGGAGCTGTTTTTT
V: TRBV5-1
J: TRBJ2-2
size: NA
D: TRBD2

CDR3: CAISGRGRAYNEQFF
DNA: TGTGCCATCAGTGGTCGGGGCAGGGCCTACAATGAGCAGTTCTTC
V: TRBV10-3
J: TRBJ2-1
size: NA
D: NA

CDR3: CASSRLAALKDTQYF
DNA: TGTGCCAGCAGTCGACTAGCCGCCCTAAAAGATACGCAGTATTTT
V: TRBV27
J: TRBJ2-3
size: NA
D: TRBD2

CDR3: CASSPPGAYNSPLHF
DNA: TGCGCCAGCAGCCCCCCAGGGGCGTATAATTCACCCCTCCACTTT
V: TRBV5-1
J: TRBJ1-6
size: NA
D: NA

CDR3: CASSGTQETQYF
DNA: TGCGCCAGCAGCGGCACCCAAGAGACCCAGTACTTC
V: TRBV5-1
J: TRBJ2-5
size: NA
D: NA